The T cell receptor (beta chain) under discussion was sequenced for a study of blood T cell repertoires in COVID-19. Trimming took 5 bases from V and 10 from J, leaving 17 bases between them. Germline V gene lookup returns CDR1 SNHLY and CDR2 FYNNEI. CDR3 size: 13 residues. Those who participated ranged in age from about 18 to 89 years and resided in 20 to 25 US areas. Original processing methods: Quantification of nucleated cells was approximated via reference gene primer amplification. The protocol was immunoSEQ multiplex PCR, while the TCRdb copy is restricted to in-frame clones and leaves out a portion. D and trimming were read from the DNA, whereas the V and J calls and clone size are those reported in that table. The repertoire has 400,000 to 550,000 clones, nearly 90% of them found once; the top ten carry approximately 2%.

This sequence was found in a woman aged 18-29 years with acute COVID-19. The material sequenced was PBMCs or T cells enriched from blood (not recorded which). V gene TRBV2 combines with J gene TRBJ2-5, with D possibly being TRBD1 (6 bases). The CDR3 here is CASSLSTGYYQYF. CDR3 coding DNA: TGTGCCAGCAGTTTGTCCACAGGGTACTACCAGTACTTC. The variable domain in full, with the rest retrieved from reference TRBV2 and TRBJ2-5, is EPEVTQTPSHQVTQMGQEVILRCVPISNHLYFYWYRQILGQKVEFLVSFYNNEISEKSEIFDDQFSVERPDGSNFTLKIRSTKLEDSAMYFCASSLSTGYYQYFGPGTRLLVL.